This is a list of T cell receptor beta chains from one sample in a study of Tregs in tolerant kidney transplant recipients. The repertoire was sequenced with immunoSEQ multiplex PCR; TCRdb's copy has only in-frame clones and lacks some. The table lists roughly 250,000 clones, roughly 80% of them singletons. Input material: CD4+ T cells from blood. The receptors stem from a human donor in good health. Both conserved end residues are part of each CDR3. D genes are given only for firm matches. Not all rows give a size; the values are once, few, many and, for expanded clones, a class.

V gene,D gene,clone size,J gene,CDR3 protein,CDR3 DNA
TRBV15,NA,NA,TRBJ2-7,CATSRGHKGYEQYF,TGTGCCACCAGCAGAGGACACAAGGGCTACGAGCAGTACTTC
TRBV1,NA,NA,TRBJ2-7,CTSSQVPVQDSSYEQYF,TGCACCAGCAGCCAAGTACCTGTCCAGGACAGCTCCTACGAGCAGTACTTC
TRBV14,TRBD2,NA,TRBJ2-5,CASSQEGGLAGGVETQYF,TGTGCCAGCAGCCAAGAAGGAGGACTAGCGGGAGGCGTGGAGACCCAGTACTTC
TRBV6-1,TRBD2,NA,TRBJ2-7,CASSLAGGTTYEQYF,TGTGCCAGCAGTCTAGCGGGGGGAACCACCTACGAGCAGTACTTC
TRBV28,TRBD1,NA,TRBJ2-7,CASSSGVGTGMYEQYF,TGTGCCAGCAGCTCGGGGGTCGGGACAGGGATGTACGAGCAGTACTTC
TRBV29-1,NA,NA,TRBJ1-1,CSVEGADTEAFF,TGCAGCGTTGAAGGGGCGGACACTGAAGCTTTCTTT
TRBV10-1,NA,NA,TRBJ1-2,CASSESNRGGYTF,TGCGCCAGCAGTGAGTCCAATAGGGGAGGCTACACCTTC
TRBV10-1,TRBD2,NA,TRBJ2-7,CASSPSPRTSGGEFYEQYF,TGCGCCAGCAGCCCCAGCCCGAGGACTAGCGGGGGGGAGTTTTACGAGCAGTACTTC
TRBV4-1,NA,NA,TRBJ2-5,CASSQARGETQYF,TGCGCCAGCAGCCAGGCCCGAGGAGAGACCCAGTACTTC
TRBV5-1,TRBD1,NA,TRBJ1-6,CASSQGALDSPLHF,TGCGCCAGCAGCCAGGGGGCGCTTGATTCACCCCTCCACTTT
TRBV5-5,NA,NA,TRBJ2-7,CASSLGVLPGSYEQYF,TGTGCCAGCAGCTTGGGAGTTTTGCCAGGATCCTACGAGCAGTACTTC
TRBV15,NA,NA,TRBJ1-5,CATSRDPPQSSNQPQHF,TGTGCCACCAGCAGAGATCCCCCGCAGAGCAGCAATCAGCCCCAGCATTTT
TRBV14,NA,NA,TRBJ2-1,CASSQEGAGSYNEQFF,TGTGCCAGCAGCCAAGAGGGTGCCGGCTCCTACAATGAGCAGTTCTTC
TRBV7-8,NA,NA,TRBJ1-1,CASSSGRYSSNTEAFF,TGTGCCAGCAGCTCCGGAAGGTATAGTTCGAACACTGAAGCTTTCTTT
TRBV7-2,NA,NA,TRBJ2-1,CASSLGYNEQFF,TGTGCCAGCAGCTTGGGCTACAATGAGCAGTTCTTC
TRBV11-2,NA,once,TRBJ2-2,CASSLQRYPNTGELFF,TGTGCCAGCAGCTTACAGCGCTATCCGAACACCGGGGAGCTGTTTTTT
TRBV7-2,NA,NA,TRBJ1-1,CASSTQGLNTEAFF,TGTGCCAGCAGCACACAGGGTCTTAACACTGAAGCTTTCTTT
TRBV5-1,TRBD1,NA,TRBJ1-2,CASKPNPAGGTDGYTF,TGCGCCAGCAAACCGAACCCGGCAGGGGGGACGGATGGCTACACCTTC
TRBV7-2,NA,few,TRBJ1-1,CASSPQNTEAFF,TGTGCCAGCAGCCCACAGAACACTGAAGCTTTCTTT
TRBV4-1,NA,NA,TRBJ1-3,CASSQWGSGNTIYF,TGCGCCAGCAGCCAATGGGGCTCGGGAAACACCATATATTTT
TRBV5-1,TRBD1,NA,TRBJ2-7,CASSEGQGGSYEQYF,TGCGCCAGCAGCGAGGGACAGGGGGGGTCCTACGAGCAGTACTTC
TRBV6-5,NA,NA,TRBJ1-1,CANDRFPTEAFF,TGTGCCAACGACAGGTTCCCCACTGAAGCTTTCTTT